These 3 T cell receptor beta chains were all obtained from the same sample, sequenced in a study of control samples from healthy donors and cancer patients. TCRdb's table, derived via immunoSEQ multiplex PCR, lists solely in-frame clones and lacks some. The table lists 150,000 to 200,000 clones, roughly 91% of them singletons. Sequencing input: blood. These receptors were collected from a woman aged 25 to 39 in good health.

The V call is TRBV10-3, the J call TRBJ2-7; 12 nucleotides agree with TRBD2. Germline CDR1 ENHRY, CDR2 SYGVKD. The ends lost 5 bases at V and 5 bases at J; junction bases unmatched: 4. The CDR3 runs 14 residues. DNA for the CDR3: TGTGCCATCAGTTCTAGCGGGAGGGCCGACGAGCAGTACTTC. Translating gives CAISSSGRADEQYF.

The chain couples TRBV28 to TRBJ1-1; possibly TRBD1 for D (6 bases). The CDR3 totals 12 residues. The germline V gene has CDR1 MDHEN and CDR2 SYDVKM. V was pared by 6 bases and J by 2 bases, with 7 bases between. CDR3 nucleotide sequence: TGTGCCAGCAGGGGACAAAACACTGAAGCTTTCTTT. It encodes CASRGQNTEAFF.

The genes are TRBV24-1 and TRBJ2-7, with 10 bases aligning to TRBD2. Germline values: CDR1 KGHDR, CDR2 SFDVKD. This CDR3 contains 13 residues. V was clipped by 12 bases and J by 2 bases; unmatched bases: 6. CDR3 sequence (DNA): TGTGCCGCCGGGACTAGCGATACCTACGAGCAGTACTTC. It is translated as CAAGTSDTYEQYF.